Listed here are 9 T cell receptor beta chains from one sample, sequenced in a study of early T cells in non-severe SARS-CoV-2 infection. TCRdb reprocessed the 5' RACE reads via MiXCR and lists one record per CDR3 protein. The sample lists 75,000 to 80,000 distinct CDR3 sequences; around 15% were seen once. The specimen was whole blood. The receptors were sampled from an adult who was a healthcare worker with PCR-confirmed SARS-CoV-2 infection or an uninfected control (not recorded which).

The chain uses TRBV19 and TRBJ2-1; TRBD2 matches at 7 bases. The CDR3 extends over 14 amino acids. The germline V gene encodes CDR1 LNHDA and CDR2 SQIVND (reference sequence). The V and J ends lost 5 bases and 6 bases, in that order; junction bases with no gene match: 7. CDR3 residues: CASSLAGVLNEQFF. For the CDR3, the DNA is TGTGCCAGTAGTTTAGCGGGTGTCCTCAATGAGCAGTTCTTC. The full variable domain, with the rest looked up from reference TRBV19 and TRBJ2-1, is DGGITQSPKYLFRKEGQNVTLSCEQNLNHDAMYWYRQDPGQGLRLIYYSQIVNDFQKGDIAEGYSVSREKKESFPLTVTSAQKNPTAFYLCASSLAGVLNEQFFGPGTRLTVL.

In its sample, this clonotype was seen a few times. This chain joins TRBV11-2 and TRBJ2-1; D perhaps matches TRBD1 (6 bases). The CDR3 is 14 amino acids. From germline, CDR1 is SGHAT and CDR2 FQNNGV. With 3 bases removed from V and 5 bases from J, the gap between germline ends came to 11 bases. CDR3 sequence reads: CASSFLRGHNEQFF. The CDR3 nucleotides read TGTGCCAGCAGCTTTCTCAGGGGCCACAATGAGCAGTTCTTC.

This clonotype was picked up many times. This chain joins TRBV6-2 or TRBV6-3 and TRBJ2-1, with 8 positions matching TRBD2. Germline loops: CDR1 MNHEY, CDR2 SVGEGT. J was trimmed by 5 bases and V by 6 bases; bases with no gene match: 12. This CDR3 contains 16 residues. The CDR3 loop is CASRPFGAGDNNEQFF. Written as DNA, the CDR3 is TGTGCCAGCAGGCCCTTCGGAGCGGGAGATAACAATGAGCAGTTCTTC.

This clonotype was counted at least ten times. The chain links TRBV7-3 to TRBJ1-5; no definite D call. Germline loops: CDR1 SGHTA, CDR2 FQGTGA. The CDR3 runs 13 residues. V lost 1 base to trimming and J lost 4 bases, with 5 bases between them. CDR3 loop: CASSLNANQPQHF. Here the CDR3 DNA reads TGTGCCAGCAGCTTAAACGCGAATCAGCCCCAGCATTTT. The variable domain in full, completed from reference TRBV7-3 and TRBJ1-5, reads GAGVSQTPSNKVTEKGKYVELRCDPISGHTALYWYRQSLGQGPEFLIYFQGTGAADDSGLPNDRFFAVRPEGSVSTLKIQRTERGDSAVYLCASSLNANQPQHFGDGTRLSIL.

Only a few counts were recorded for this clonotype. This rearrangement joins TRBV29-1 to TRBJ1-1; no definite D call. V was shortened by 7 bases and J by 6 bases, with 15 bases between the two germline ends. CDR1 and CDR2 (germline): SQVTM, ANQGSEA. This CDR3 region has 12 residues. The DNA for the CDR3 is TGCAGCGCCAGCTCCGGGCATTCTGAAGCTTTCTTT. Translated: CSASSGHSEAFF.

This chain links TRBV18 with TRBJ1-5, with 9 nucleotides matching TRBD1. The CDR3 loop spans 16 amino acids. Trimming cost V 3 bases and J 7 bases; bases outside gene matches: 10. CDR1 KGHSH and CDR2 LQKENI come from the germline V gene. The CDR3 DNA is TGTGCCAGCTCACCGCAACTGGGACAGGGTCAGCAGCCCCAGCATTTT. This sequence encodes CASSPQLGQGQQPQHF. The variable domain in full, completed from reference TRBV18 and TRBJ1-5, reads NAGVMQNPRHLVRRRGQEARLRCSPMKGHSHVYWYRQLPEEGLKFMVYLQKENIIDESGMPKERFSAEFPKEGPSILRIQQVVRGDSAAYFCASSPQLGQGQQPQHFGDGTRLSIL.

The rearrangement links TRBV4-1 to TRBJ1-6; a possible D gene is TRBD1 (6 bases). Germline CDR1 and CDR2: MGHRA and YSYEKL. With 3 bases removed from V and 5 bases from J, the gap between germline ends came to 11 bases. The CDR3 sequence is 15 residues long. Here the CDR3 reads CASSHPQGNNSPLHF. DNA for the CDR3: TGCGCCAGCAGCCACCCTCAGGGGAATAATTCACCCCTCCACTTT.

The CDR3 loop is CASSFVGPNTEAFF. The CDR3 region has the DNA TGTGCCAGCAGTTTTGTGGGGCCCAACACTGAAGCTTTCTTT. This chain joins TRBV12-3 or TRBV12-4 and TRBJ1-1, with D possibly TRBD1 on 5 matching bases. The V end lost 3 bases, the J end lost 2 bases, and 10 bases lay between the germline ends. This CDR3 is 14 amino acids long.

CDR3 nucleotide sequence: TGTGCCAGCAGCCCGAGTTTGCAGGCGGGCACCGGGGAGCTGTTTTTT. As protein: CASSPSLQAGTGELFF. The J gene is TRBJ2-2, the V gene TRBV9; perhaps TRBD2 as D (5 bases). The CDR3 is 16 residues long. Trimming stripped 4 bases from V and 4 bases from J, with 17 bases between. Germline V lookup: CDR1 SGDLS, CDR2 YYNGEE. The complete variable domain, with remaining parts taken from reference TRBV9 and TRBJ2-2, reads DSGVTQTPKHLITATGQRVTLRCSPRSGDLSVYWYQQSLDQGLQFLIQYYNGEERAKGNILERFSAQQFPDLHSELNLSSLELGDSALYFCASSPSLQAGTGELFFGEGSRLTVL.